The rows below give T cell receptor beta chains drawn from one sample of a study of T cell responses to AZD1222 COVID-19 vaccine. Assay used: immunoSEQ multiplex PCR; TCRdb lists only in-frame clones, some missing. The sample yields some 150,000 clones, 92% seen once. The material was peripheral blood, obtained on day 0 of MenACWY control vaccination. All receptors derive from an adult in good health. Both conserved end residues are part of each CDR3. A D gene is named only where the DNA matches it firmly. Some rows have no size entry. The others give once, few or many, or a class for an expanded clone.

j_call v_call clone_size d_call cdr3_nt cdr3_aa
TRBJ1-2 TRBV14 - - TGTGCCAGCAGCCAAGTCGTCCGGGACCCAAGTGGGGTAAACTATGGCTACACCTTC CASSQVVRDPSGVNYGYTF
TRBJ2-2 TRBV25-1 - - TGTGCCAGCAGGATCAAGGGGAACACCGGGGAGCTGTTTTTT CASRIKGNTGELFF
TRBJ1-2 TRBV29-1 - - TGCAGCGTTGAAACAGGGAACTATGGCTACACCTTC CSVETGNYGYTF
TRBJ1-2 TRBV12-3/TRBV12-4 - - TGTGCCAGCAGACTGACAGAGGAATCCGGCTACACCTTC CASRLTEESGYTF
TRBJ1-2 TRBV6-5 - TRBD1 TGTGCCAGCAGTACGGGACAGGGATCCTATGGCTACACCTTC CASSTGQGSYGYTF
TRBJ2-7 TRBV19 - - TGTGCCAGTAGTATTTACCCGGACAGTCACTCCTACGAGCAGTACTTC CASSIYPDSHSYEQYF
TRBJ2-2 TRBV5-1 few - TGCGCCAGCAGCCATGAGACTGCGGACACCGGGGAGCTGTTTTTT CASSHETADTGELFF
TRBJ1-1 TRBV5-1 - TRBD1 TGCGCCAGCAGCTTGAACGCAGGGGGCACTGAAGCTTTCTTT CASSLNAGGTEAFF
TRBJ2-1 TRBV9 - - TGTGCCAGCAGCGTAGTGGGCCTAGCGCGGGAGCAGTTCTTC CASSVVGLAREQFF
TRBJ2-1 TRBV27 - TRBD1 TGTGCCAGCAGTTTATCGAGAACAGGGGGAAACGAGCAGTTCTTC CASSLSRTGGNEQFF